Detailed here is one TCR beta chain. TCRdb keeps only in-frame clones here, not all; method: immunoSEQ multiplex PCR. The data show fewer than 500,000 clones, roughly 79% seen once. The data were obtained in a study of shared clonotypes between healthy human individuals. CDR1 LGHNA and CDR2 YSLEER come from the germline V gene. V was trimmed by 1 base and J by 0 bases, leaving 6 bases between them. CDR3 length equals 15 residues. This clonotype originated in a woman aged 40 to 50 in good health. Some clones in this sample may be carry-over from other donors' samples. The rearrangement uses TRBV4-3 and TRBJ1-4; TRBD1 is a possible D gene (5 bases). Sequencing was carried out using PBMCs. The chain's CDR3 is CASSQGQPTNEKLFF. CDR3 bases: TGCGCCAGCAGCCAAGGACAGCCAACTAATGAAAAACTGTTTTTT.